One sample yielded the 29 T cell receptor beta chains listed below, sequenced in a study of graft-versus-host responses after intestinal transplantation. Some clones are missing from TCRdb's copy, which holds only in-frame ones; the method was immunoSEQ multiplex PCR. The sample has about 38,000 clones, roughly 80% seen once. The source was PBMCs, collected more than 950 days after transplant. The receptors shown here come from a human patient who received an intestinal transplant, so some T cells may come from the graft donor.

The J gene is TRBJ1-1, the V gene TRBV5-1; 11 nucleotides match TRBD1. Trimming cost V 4 bases and J 5 bases; bases outside gene matches: 4. This CDR3 region has 14 residues. The germline V gene encodes CDR1 SGHRS and CDR2 YFSETQ. As DNA, the CDR3 is TGCGCCAGCAGCAACGGACAGGGGGCTACTGAAGCTTTCTTT. Amino acids: CASSNGQGATEAFF.

A word on this clone: Other nucleotide sequences in the sample specify the same CDR3. The chain employs TRBV11-2 and TRBJ2-5; D gene uncertain. V lost 4 bases and J 11 bases, leaving 23 bases between the germline ends. The germline V gene encodes CDR1 SGHAT and CDR2 FQNNGV. The CDR3 has 15 amino acids. The CDR3 DNA sequence: TGTGCCAGCAGCTCCCGTATGGAGAGCTCCTACGAACAGTACTTC. It is translated as CASSSRMESSYEQYF.

The rearrangement uses TRBV2 and TRBJ1-6; 7 bases are a match to TRBD1. The CDR3 runs 12 residues. After removal of 5 bases from V and 11 bases from J, the junction contained 3 bases not matched to a gene. Germline CDR1 and CDR2: SNHLY and FYNNEI. The CDR3 nucleotides are TGTGCCAGCAGTTGGGACAGACCACCCCTCCACTTT. It codes for CASSWDRPPLHF.

V usage is TRBV28 and J usage is TRBJ2-1, with TRBD2 matching over 10 bases. The CDR3 sequence is 15 residues long. The V and J ends lost 5 bases and 5 bases, in that order; junction bases with no gene match: 6. Germline V gene lookup returns CDR1 MDHEN and CDR2 SYDVKM. CDR3 sequence reads: CASSIFSGGDNEQFF. The CDR3, as DNA: TGTGCCAGCAGTATCTTCAGCGGGGGGGACAATGAGCAGTTCTTC.

V gene TRBV7-2 combines with J gene TRBJ1-1; D not resolved. V was cut by 3 bases and J by 0 bases, with 11 bases left in between. The CDR3 consists of 15 residues. Germline V gene lookup returns CDR1 SGHTA and CDR2 FQGNSA. DNA of the CDR3: TGTGCCAGCAGCTTCCCGAGAGCAATGAACACTGAAGCTTTCTTT. This codes for CASSFPRAMNTEAFF.

The chain combines TRBV18 with TRBJ2-2, with a possible D match to TRBD1 (6 bases). CDR1 KGHSH and CDR2 LQKENI come from the germline V gene. Trimming stripped 1 base from V and 3 bases from J, with 12 bases between. The CDR3 runs to 16 residues. Here the CDR3 reads CASSPRQVGDTGELFF. As DNA, the CDR3 is TGTGCCAGCTCACCACGACAGGTGGGAGACACCGGGGAGCTGTTTTTT. The entire variable domain, with the rest obtained from reference TRBV18 and TRBJ2-2, is as follows: NAGVMQNPRHLVRRRGQEARLRCSPMKGHSHVYWYRQLPEEGLKFMVYLQKENIIDESGMPKERFSAEFPKEGPSILRIQQVVRGDSAAYFCASSPRQVGDTGELFFGEGSRLTVL.

This rearrangement joins TRBV5-6 to TRBJ1-5; D unclear. Trimming pared 4 bases from V and 2 bases from J, leaving 7 bases between. The CDR3 has 13 amino acids. Germline loops: CDR1 SGHDT, CDR2 YYEEEE. Here the CDR3 reads CASSNWGNQPQHF. CDR3 bases: TGTGCCAGCAGCAATTGGGGCAATCAGCCCCAGCATTTT. Using reference TRBV5-6 and TRBJ1-5 for the parts outside the CDR3, the full variable domain is DAGVTQSPTHLIKTRGQQVTLRCSPKSGHDTVSWYQQALGQGPQFIFQYYEEEERQRGNFPDRFSGHQFPNYSSELNVNALLLGDSALYLCASSNWGNQPQHFGDGTRLSIL.

The chain has TRBV5-4 and TRBJ2-1, with 7 bases lining up with TRBD2. There are 15 residues in the CDR3. Germline CDR1 reads SGHNT; CDR2 reads YYREEE (reference sequence). After removal of 0 bases from V and 6 bases from J, the junction contained 6 bases not matched to a gene. In nucleotides, the CDR3 is TGTGCCAGCAGCTTGGAGCTCGGCGGGAGCAATGAGCAGTTCTTC. It is translated as CASSLELGGSNEQFF. The full variable domain, in which reference TRBV5-4 and TRBJ2-1 provide the parts outside the CDR3, is ETGVTQSPTHLIKTRGQQVTLRCSSQSGHNTVSWYQQALGQGPQFIFQYYREEENGRGNFPPRFSGLQFPNYSSELNVNALELDDSALYLCASSLELGGSNEQFFGPGTRLTVL.

This clone turned up a few times. At one end the junction does not follow the germline gene, possibly because of a read error. The genes are TRBV20-1 and TRBJ1-2; 7 bases are a match to TRBD1. The CDR3 length is 8 residues. Germline V gene data show CDR1 as DFQATT and CDR2 as SNEGSKA (reference sequence). The DNA of the CDR3 is TGCAGTGCCCTCAGGGGGGGCTTC. It yields the protein CSALRGGF.

The V and J genes are TRBV6-1 and TRBJ2-3; TRBD2 matches 11 bases. V gave up 4 bases and J gave up 4 bases; unmatched junction bases: 4. CDR3 length: 15 amino acids. The germline V gene encodes CDR1 MNHNS and CDR2 SASEGT. CDR3: CASSVVAGGADTQYF. DNA for the CDR3: TGTGCCAGCAGTGTAGTAGCGGGAGGGGCAGATACGCAGTATTTT.

As for this clone: The junction departs from germline at one end; a sequencing error may be responsible. The chain has TRBV4-2 and TRBJ2-7; 10 nucleotides match TRBD2. CDR3 length: 15 amino acids. Germline values: CDR1 LGHNA, CDR2 YNFKEQ. The CDR3 region is CASSQGLAETYEQYF. Here the CDR3 DNA reads TGTGCCAGCAGTCAAGGACTAGCGGAGACCTACGAGCAGTACTTC.

This chain uses TRBV4-1 with TRBJ2-1, with 8 bases that match TRBD1. The CDR3 spans 14 residues. The germline V gene has CDR1 MGHRA and CDR2 YSYEKL. V was pared by 1 base and J by 7 bases, with 3 bases of the junction left unmatched. The CDR3 nucleotides are TGCGCCAGCAGCCAAGGAGACAGGGGAAATGAGCAGTTCTTC. Its protein product is CASSQGDRGNEQFF.

DNA for the CDR3: TGTGCCAGCAGTGAGGGAACTAGCGGGTCCCCAGATACGCAGTATTTT. Its translation: CASSEGTSGSPDTQYF. The chain employs TRBV6-4 and TRBJ2-3, with TRBD2 matching over 9 bases. Germline V gives CDR1 MRHNA, CDR2 SNTAGT. The V and J ends lost 3 bases and 4 bases, in that order; junction bases with no gene match: 8. The CDR3 totals 16 residues.

J is TRBJ1-4 and V is TRBV19; D remains unclear. Trimming left V 4 bases short and J 4 bases short, with 10 bases between. Germline V lookup: CDR1 LNHDA, CDR2 SQIVND (reference sequence). The CDR3 totals 14 residues. CDR3 in amino acids: CASSTGRSNEKLFF. The CDR3, as DNA: TGTGCCAGTAGTACCGGACGGAGTAATGAAAAACTGTTTTTT. Full variable domain (rest looked up from reference TRBV19 and TRBJ1-4): DGGITQSPKYLFRKEGQNVTLSCEQNLNHDAMYWYRQDPGQGLRLIYYSQIVNDFQKGDIAEGYSVSREKKESFPLTVTSAQKNPTAFYLCASSTGRSNEKLFFGSGTQLSVL.

The chain recombines TRBV10-1 with TRBJ2-5; TRBD2 is a possible D gene (5 bases). From germline, CDR1 is WNHNN and CDR2 SYGVQD (reference sequence). CDR3 length equals 11 residues. The V and J ends lost 2 bases and 11 bases respectively, with 9 bases between them. Here the CDR3 reads CASSEGGPQYF. The CDR3 DNA reads TGCGCCAGCAGTGAGGGAGGACCACAGTACTTC.

The table lists this clone with a few counts. The V gene is TRBV2, the J gene TRBJ2-3, with a possible D match to TRBD1 (6 bases). The CDR3 totals 13 residues. The germline gives CDR1 SNHLY, CDR2 FYNNEI. The V end lost 10 bases, the J end lost 0 bases, and 11 bases lay between the germline ends. The chain's CDR3 is CATSQGSTDTQYF. Written as DNA, the CDR3 is TGTGCCACCTCACAGGGTAGCACAGATACGCAGTATTTT.

The chain recombines TRBV4-2 with TRBJ1-1; D may be TRBD1 (5 bases). Germline-derived CDR1 and CDR2 are LGHNA and YNFKEQ. Trimming cost V 5 bases and J 1 base, with 14 bases left between them. The CDR3 totals 15 residues. CDR3 protein: CASSWGPNPNTEAFF. DNA of the CDR3: TGTGCCAGCAGCTGGGGACCCAATCCGAACACTGAAGCTTTCTTT.

V usage is TRBV10-1 and J usage is TRBJ2-1, with a possible D match to TRBD2 (5 bases). Deletions cut 6 bases from V and 0 bases from J, with 9 bases between. The CDR3 contains 14 residues. CDR1 and CDR2 from the germline V gene are WNHNN and SYGVQD (reference sequence). In DNA, the CDR3 is TGCGCCAGCAGCCCGGGGTTCTCCTACAATGAGCAGTTCTTC. It translates to CASSPGFSYNEQFF.

The chain carries TRBV6-1 and TRBJ2-1, with TRBD2 matching 10 bases. Unmatched junction bases numbered 7, after V lost 6 bases and J lost 5 bases. Per germline, CDR1 MNHNS and CDR2 SASEGT. The CDR3 sequence is 15 residues long. The CDR3 protein is CASSTGTSDNNEQFF. The CDR3 DNA sequence: TGTGCCAGCAGCACCGGGACTAGCGACAACAATGAGCAGTTCTTC.

J is TRBJ1-2 and V is TRBV5-1; no reliable D call. There are 14 residues in the CDR3. V lost 0 bases, J lost 4 bases, and 10 bases lay in between. Germline V lookup: CDR1 SGHRS, CDR2 YFSETQ. DNA of the CDR3: TGCGCCAGCAGCTTGGCCCCACAGCTCTATGGCTACACCTTC. It codes for CASSLAPQLYGYTF. Supplemented by reference TRBV5-1 and TRBJ1-2, the full variable domain reads KAGVTQTPRYLIKTRGQQVTLSCSPISGHRSVSWYQQTPGQGLQFLFEYFSETQRNKGNFPGRFSGRQFSNSRSEMNVSTLELGDSALYLCASSLAPQLYGYTFGSGTRLTVV.

The chain recombines TRBV2 with TRBJ2-7; TRBD1 might be the D (5 bases). Trimming cost V 8 bases and J 9 bases, with 17 bases left between them. The CDR3 spans 12 residues. Germline CDR1 and CDR2: SNHLY and FYNNEI. The CDR3 is CASERSGSTQYF. The CDR3 bases are TGTGCCAGCGAGAGATCAGGGTCAACGCAGTACTTC.

The CDR3 region is CASSMDRNQPQHF. CDR3 bases: TGTGCCAGTAGTATGGATCGGAATCAGCCCCAGCATTTT. The chain recombines TRBV19 with TRBJ1-5; D gene unclear. Trimming stripped 3 bases from V and 4 bases from J, with 7 bases between. The CDR3 extends over 13 amino acids. Per germline, CDR1 LNHDA and CDR2 SQIVND (reference sequence).

The chain couples TRBV5-6 to TRBJ2-1; 12 positions match TRBD1. Unmatched junction bases numbered 8, after V lost 3 bases and J lost 1 base. This CDR3 region has 18 residues. Looked up from germline, CDR1 is SGHDT and CDR2 is YYEEEE. The chain's CDR3 is CASSSIGTGGRSYNEQFF. CDR3 coding DNA: TGTGCCAGCAGCTCCATTGGGACAGGGGGCAGGTCCTACAATGAGCAGTTCTTC.

The genes are TRBV29-1 and TRBJ2-7; 8 bases fit TRBD2. Trimming cost V 6 bases and J 6 bases; bases outside gene matches: 13. Germline V gives CDR1 SQVTM, CDR2 ANQGSEA. The CDR3 loop spans 14 amino acids. The CDR3 DNA sequence: TGCAGCGTCGTTGGACCATCGGGAGGGGTCGAGCAGTACTTC. Encoded protein: CSVVGPSGGVEQYF.

The chain employs TRBV2 and TRBJ2-7, with a weak D call TRBD2 (6 bases). CDR3 size: 13 residues. Trimming left V 5 bases short and J 6 bases short, with 14 bases between. CDR1 and CDR2 from the germline V gene are SNHLY and FYNNEI. CDR3 amino acids: CASSRRVEGEQYF. The CDR3 DNA follows: TGTGCCAGCAGTCGGAGGGTTGAGGGCGAGCAGTACTTC.

V usage is TRBV7-6 and J usage is TRBJ2-1; 8 positions match TRBD2. J was trimmed by 0 bases and V by 5 bases; bases with no gene match: 3. CDR3 size: 15 residues. CDR1 is SGHVS, CDR2 FNYEAQ, per germline. DNA for the CDR3: TGTGCCAGCAGCCAGAGCGGGAGCTCCTACAATGAGCAGTTCTTC. It translates to CASSQSGSSYNEQFF. Together with reference TRBV7-6 and TRBJ2-1, the CDR3 gives the full variable domain: GAGVSQSPRYKVTKRGQDVALRCDPISGHVSLYWYRQALGQGPEFLTYFNYEAQQDKSGLPNDRFSAERPEGSISTLTIQRTEQRDSAMYRCASSQSGSSYNEQFFGPGTRLTVL.

The V call is TRBV27, the J call TRBJ1-6, with a tentative D call TRBD1 (5 bases). The V gene's germline CDR1 is MNHEY and CDR2 SMNVEV (reference sequence). The V end lost 6 bases, the J end lost 7 bases, and 16 bases lay between the germline ends. The CDR3 runs to 15 residues. The CDR3 nucleotides are TGTGCCAGCAGCTCAGGGTGGTCAGACAATTCACCCCTCCACTTT. This encodes CASSSGWSDNSPLHF.

The rearrangement uses TRBV11-1 and TRBJ1-1; 7 bases map to TRBD1. The V segment lost 2 bases and the J segment 1 base; nucleotides outside the gene matches: 4. CDR3 size: 15 residues. The germline V gene has CDR1 SGHAT and CDR2 FQDESV (reference sequence). DNA for the CDR3: TGTGCCAGCAGCTTAACAGGGGCGCAGAACACTGAAGCTTTCTTT. Translated, it gives CASSLTGAQNTEAFF.

The V gene is TRBV7-3, the J gene TRBJ2-5; maybe TRBD1 (6 bases). This CDR3 comprises 14 residues. In germline, CDR1 is SGHTA, CDR2 FQGTGA. The germline V and J ends were trimmed by 5 bases and 2 bases, with 12 bases remaining between them. The DNA of the CDR3 is TGTGCCAGCAGCCCGACGGACAGTCAAGAGACCCAGTACTTC. It translates to CASSPTDSQETQYF.